This T cell receptor (beta chain) was sequenced for a study of blood T cell repertoires in COVID-19. Germline CDR1 reads LGHNA; CDR2 reads YSLEER. Trimming took 1 base from V and 6 from J; bases not matched to a gene: 3. The CDR3 is 14 amino acids. Those enrolled, adults aged roughly 18 to 89 years, came from about two dozen US areas. Sequencing was performed with immunoSEQ multiplex PCR; in TCRdb, only in-frame clones are kept and a portion is missing. The sample includes 250,000 to 350,000 clones, around nine tenths seen only once; the top ten take over 6%. This chain uses TRBV4-3 with TRBJ2-7; 10 bases agree with TRBD2. This receptor was identified in a woman aged 40 to 55 who had recovered from COVID-19. Sequenced: PBMCs or T cells enriched from blood (not recorded which). CDR3 amino acids: CASSQGSGRGEQYF. CDR3 nucleotide sequence: TGCGCCAGCAGCCAAGGAAGCGGGAGGGGCGAGCAGTACTTC.